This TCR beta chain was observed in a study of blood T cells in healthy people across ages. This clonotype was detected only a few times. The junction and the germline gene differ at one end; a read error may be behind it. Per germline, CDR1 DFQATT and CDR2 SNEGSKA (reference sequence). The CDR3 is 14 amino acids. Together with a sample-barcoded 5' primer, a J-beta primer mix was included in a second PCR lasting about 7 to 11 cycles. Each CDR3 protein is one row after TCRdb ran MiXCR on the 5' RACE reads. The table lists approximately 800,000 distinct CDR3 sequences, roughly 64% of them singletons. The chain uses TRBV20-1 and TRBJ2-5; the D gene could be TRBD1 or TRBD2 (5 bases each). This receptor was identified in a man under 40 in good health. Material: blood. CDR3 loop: CSAKLRAGQESQYF. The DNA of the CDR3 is TGCAGTGCTAAGCTGCGGGCAGGACAAGAGTCCCAGTACTTC.